Ten or more counts support the clone carrying this TCR beta chain. The entry originates in a study of human T cells and chemical hapten exposure. Whole-study context: Each week of the roughly 23-week study, patients had diphenylcyclopropenone applied to the scalp. Per-sample TCR yield variability stemmed mainly from small pooled library volume differences.

The time point denotes: patch test 2, 6 weeks after DPC sensitization. Treatment described: therapeutic diphenylcyclopropenone sensitization with weekly scalp DPC. The authors extracted total RNA from unfractionated whole blood. Germline CDR1 and CDR2: SGHAT and FQDESV (reference sequence). The CDR3 extends over 18 amino acids. With V trimmed by 2 bases and J by 4 bases, 12 bases remained unmatched. Unique molecular identifiers were linked by the library to individual cDNA molecules. TCRdb re-called the RACE reads through MiXCR, storing one row per CDR3 protein. The data contain over 85,000 distinct CDR3 sequences, about 9.3% of them singletons.

The receptor comes from a woman in her thirties or forties with alopecia areata. Some clones in this sample may be carry-over from other donors' samples. The chain combines TRBV11-1 with TRBJ2-2; 8 bases are a match to TRBD1. Sequencing was performed on whole blood, taken in connection with sensitization to the hapten diphenylcyclopropenone (DPC). CDR3 protein: CASSLSGWGQVVTGELFF. Written as DNA, the CDR3 is TGTGCCAGCAGCTTAAGCGGATGGGGACAGGTCGTCACCGGGGAGCTGTTTTTT.